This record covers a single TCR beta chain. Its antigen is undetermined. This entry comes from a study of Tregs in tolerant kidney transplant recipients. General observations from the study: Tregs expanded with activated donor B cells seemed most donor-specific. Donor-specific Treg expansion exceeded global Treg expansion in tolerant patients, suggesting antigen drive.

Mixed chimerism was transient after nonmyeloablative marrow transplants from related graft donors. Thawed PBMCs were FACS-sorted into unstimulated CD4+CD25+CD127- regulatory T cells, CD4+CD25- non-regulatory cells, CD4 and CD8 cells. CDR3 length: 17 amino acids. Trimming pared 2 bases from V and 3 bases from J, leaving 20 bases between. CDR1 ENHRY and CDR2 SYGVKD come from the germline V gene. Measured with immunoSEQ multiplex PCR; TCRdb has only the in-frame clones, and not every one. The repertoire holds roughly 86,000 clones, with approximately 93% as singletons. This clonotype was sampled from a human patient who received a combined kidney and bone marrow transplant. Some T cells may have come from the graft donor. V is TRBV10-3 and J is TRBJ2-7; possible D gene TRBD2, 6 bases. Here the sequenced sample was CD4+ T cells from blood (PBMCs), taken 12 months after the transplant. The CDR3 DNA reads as TGTGCCATCAGTGAGGGGAGGCCAGACAGACTTTTCTACGAGCAGTACTTC. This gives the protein CAISEGRPDRLFYEQYF.